This TCR beta chain was retrieved from a study of T-cell memory formation after mild COVID-19. Study findings and constraints: Certain responding clones were present in pre-infection memory, suggesting participation of cross-reactive memory.

Using its own MiXCR run on the 5' RACE reads, TCRdb lists one record per CDR3 protein. The sample carries about 400,000 distinct CDR3 sequences, approximately 14% recorded once. Worth noting for this clonotype: Its antigen is unidentified.

The V gene's germline CDR1 is SGHTA and CDR2 FQGNSA. CDR3 length: 14 amino acids. The V end lost 2 bases, the J end lost 8 bases, and 15 bases lay between the germline ends. What was sequenced was PBMCs or a T cell subset sorted from them (not recorded which). The TCR was taken from a man younger than 35 who had mild COVID-19 (a few samples of this study predate the infection). Cell type and time point are not known. The V gene is TRBV7-2, the J gene TRBJ1-2; D is possibly TRBD1 (5 bases). CDR3 protein: CASSLYRGIGGYTF. For the CDR3, the DNA is TGTGCCAGCAGCTTATATCGGGGGATTGGAGGCTACACCTTC.